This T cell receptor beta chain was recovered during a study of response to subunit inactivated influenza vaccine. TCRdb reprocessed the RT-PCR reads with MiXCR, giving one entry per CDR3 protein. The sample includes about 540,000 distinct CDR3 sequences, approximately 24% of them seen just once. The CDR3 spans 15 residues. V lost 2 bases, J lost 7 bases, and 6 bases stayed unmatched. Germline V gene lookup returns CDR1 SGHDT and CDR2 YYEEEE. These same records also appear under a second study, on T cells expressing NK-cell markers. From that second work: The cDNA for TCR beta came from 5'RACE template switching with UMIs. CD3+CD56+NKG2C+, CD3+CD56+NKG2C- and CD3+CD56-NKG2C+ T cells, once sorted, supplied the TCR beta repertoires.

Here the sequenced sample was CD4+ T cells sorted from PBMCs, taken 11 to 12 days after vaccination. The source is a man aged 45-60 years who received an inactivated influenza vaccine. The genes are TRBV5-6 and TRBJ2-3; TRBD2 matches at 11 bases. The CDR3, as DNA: TGTGCCAGCAGCTTTTTAGCGGGGGGGACGAATACGCAGTATTTT. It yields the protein CASSFLAGGTNTQYF.